This T cell receptor beta chain was recovered during a study of blood T cells in healthy people across ages. Study-wide results and limits: Expanded clonotype shifts may have been confounded, as the donors had an unknown CMV status.

Combining a sample-barcoded 5' primer with a J-beta primer mix, a second PCR ran for roughly 6 to 12 cycles. TCRdb recomputed calls from the 5' RACE reads with MiXCR, one row per CDR3 protein. The sample carries about 1.6 million distinct CDR3 sequences, about 32% recorded once. With regard to this clonotype: Its antigen remains unknown.

The sequence derives from a woman in her 30s in good health. The sample comprised blood.

CDR3 sequence reads: CASSLPSNTEAFF. CDR3 coding DNA: TGTGCCAGCAGTTTACCCTCGAATACTGAAGCTTTCTTT. This chain joins TRBV28 and TRBJ1-1; D unresolved. The CDR3 has 13 residues. Per germline, CDR1 MDHEN and CDR2 SYDVKM. Trimming removed 2 bases from V and 5 bases from J, with 9 bases in between.